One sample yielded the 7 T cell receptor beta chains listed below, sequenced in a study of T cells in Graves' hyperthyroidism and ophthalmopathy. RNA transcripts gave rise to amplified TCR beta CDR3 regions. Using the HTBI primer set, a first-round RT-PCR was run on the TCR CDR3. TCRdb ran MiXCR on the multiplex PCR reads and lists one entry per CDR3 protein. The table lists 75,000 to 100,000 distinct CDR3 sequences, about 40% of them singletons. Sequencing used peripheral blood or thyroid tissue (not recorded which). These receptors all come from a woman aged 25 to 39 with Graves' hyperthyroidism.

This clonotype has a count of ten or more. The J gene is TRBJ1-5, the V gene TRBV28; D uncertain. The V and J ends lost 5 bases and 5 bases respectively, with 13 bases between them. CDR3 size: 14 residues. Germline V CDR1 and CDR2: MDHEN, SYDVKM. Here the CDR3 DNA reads TGTGCCAGCAGTGGGGTGGACCTCGATCAGCCCCAGCATTTT. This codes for CASSGVDLDQPQHF. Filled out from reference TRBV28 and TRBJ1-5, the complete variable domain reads DVKVTQSSRYLVKRTGEKVFLECVQDMDHENMFWYRQDPGLGLRLIYFSYDVKMKEKGDIPEGYSVSREKKERFSLILESASTNQTSMYLCASSGVDLDQPQHFGDGTRLSIL.

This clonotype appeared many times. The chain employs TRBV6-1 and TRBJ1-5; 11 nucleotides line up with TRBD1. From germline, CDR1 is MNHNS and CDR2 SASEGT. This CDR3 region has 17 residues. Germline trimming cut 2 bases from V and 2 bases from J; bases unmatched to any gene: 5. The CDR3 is CASSEQDRGRGNQPQHF. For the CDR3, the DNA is TGTGCCAGCAGTGAACAGGACAGGGGGCGCGGCAATCAGCCCCAGCATTTT.

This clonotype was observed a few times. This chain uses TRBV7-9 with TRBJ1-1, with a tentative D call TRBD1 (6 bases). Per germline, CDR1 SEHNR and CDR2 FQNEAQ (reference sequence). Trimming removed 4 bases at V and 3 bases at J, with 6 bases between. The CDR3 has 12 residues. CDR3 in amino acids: CASSYRDTEAFF. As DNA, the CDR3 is TGTGCCAGCAGCTACAGGGACACTGAAGCTTTCTTT.

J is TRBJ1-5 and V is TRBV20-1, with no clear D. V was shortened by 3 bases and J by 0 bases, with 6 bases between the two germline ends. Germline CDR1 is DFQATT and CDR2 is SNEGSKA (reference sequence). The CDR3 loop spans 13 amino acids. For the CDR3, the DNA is TGCAGTGCTAGGTCGTATAGCAATCAGCCCCAGCATTTT. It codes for CSARSYSNQPQHF.

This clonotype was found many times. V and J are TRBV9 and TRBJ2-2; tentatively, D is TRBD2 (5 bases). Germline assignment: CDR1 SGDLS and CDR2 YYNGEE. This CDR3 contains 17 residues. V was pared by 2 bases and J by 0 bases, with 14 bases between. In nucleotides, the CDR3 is TGTGCCAGCAGCGTTCCTGGCCGGGGTTCGAACACCGGGGAGCTGTTTTTT. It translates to CASSVPGRGSNTGELFF.

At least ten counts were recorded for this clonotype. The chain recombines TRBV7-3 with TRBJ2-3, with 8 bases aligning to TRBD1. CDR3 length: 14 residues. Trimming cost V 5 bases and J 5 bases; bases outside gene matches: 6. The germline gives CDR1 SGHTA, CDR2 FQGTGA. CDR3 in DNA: TGTGCCAGCAGCCCGACAGGGGTTAGAGATACGCAGTATTTT. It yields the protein CASSPTGVRDTQYF.

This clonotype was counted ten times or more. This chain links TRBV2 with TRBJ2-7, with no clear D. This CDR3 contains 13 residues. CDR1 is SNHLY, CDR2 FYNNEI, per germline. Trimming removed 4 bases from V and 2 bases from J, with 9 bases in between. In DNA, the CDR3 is TGTGCCAGCAGTGTACTACAGACCTACGAGCAGTACTTC. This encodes CASSVLQTYEQYF. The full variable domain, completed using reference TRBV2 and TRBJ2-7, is EPEVTQTPSHQVTQMGQEVILRCVPISNHLYFYWYRQILGQKVEFLVSFYNNEISEKSEIFDDQFSVERPDGSNFTLKIRSTKLEDSAMYFCASSVLQTYEQYFGPGTRLTVT.